Listed here are 13 T cell receptor beta chains from one sample, sequenced in a study of early T cells in non-severe SARS-CoV-2 infection (TCRdb year 2021). Receptor libraries were prepared by 5' RACE. The sequencing machine was a NextSeq 500. TCRdb reran the public reads through fastp at Q25 and MiXCR, keeping productive beta chains. Duplicate CDR3 protein sequences are folded into a single record with the most common DNA and genes. This sample gives 46,000 or so distinct CDR3 sequences in total; under 7.5% of them show up just once. The ten largest clones add up to around 7.9% of the sample. Sequenced sample: whole blood. Receptor source: an adult who was a healthcare worker with PCR-confirmed SARS-CoV-2 infection or an uninfected control (not recorded which).

This clonotype was counted between two and nine times. This chain uses TRBV5-4 with TRBJ2-2; 7 bases line up with TRBD2. Germline trimming cut 4 bases from V and 4 bases from J; bases unmatched to any gene: 10. Germline-derived CDR1 and CDR2 are SGHNT and YYREEE (reference sequence). There are 16 residues in the CDR3. The CDR3 sequence is CASSPWGGTSTGELFF. Written as DNA, the CDR3 is TGTGCCAGCAGCCCCTGGGGGGGGACGAGCACCGGGGAGCTGTTTTTT.

The sample holds many counts of this clonotype. The chain has TRBV5-1 and TRBJ1-5; no reliable D call. Germline V gene sequence: CDR1 SGHRS, CDR2 YFSETQ. CDR3 length: 13 residues. The V gene lost 0 bases and the J gene lost 4 bases, with 5 bases spanning the gap. Written as DNA, the CDR3 is TGCGCCAGCAGCTTGGCAGGAAATCAGCCCCAGCATTTT. It is translated as CASSLAGNQPQHF.

This clonotype was seen a few times. The chain employs TRBV13 and TRBJ1-5; D remains unclear. CDR3 length: 14 amino acids. Germline V gives CDR1 PRHDT, CDR2 FYEKMQ (reference sequence). V lost 0 bases to trimming and J lost 0 bases, with 3 bases between them. CDR3 sequence: CASSLGLSNQPQHF. CDR3 bases: TGTGCCAGCAGCTTAGGGCTTAGCAATCAGCCCCAGCATTTT.

The chain links TRBV29-1 to TRBJ1-1; tentative D call: TRBD1 (6 bases). In germline, CDR1 is SQVTM, CDR2 ANQGSEA. Deletions cut 7 bases from V and 10 bases from J, with 19 bases between. This CDR3 is 12 amino acids long. The CDR3 nucleotides read TGCAGCGCCCAAAGGGGGACTGAGGGAGCTTTCTTT. As protein: CSAQRGTEGAFF.

The chain is built from TRBV5-1 and TRBJ2-4; D may be TRBD2 (5 bases). Trimming cost V 0 bases and J 6 bases, with 13 bases left between them. This CDR3 has 15 amino acids. Per the germline V gene, CDR1 is SGHRS and CDR2 is YFSETQ. CDR3 nucleotides: TGCGCCAGCAGCTTGGCGGGAAGCGCTGTAAACATTCAGTACTTC. This codes for CASSLAGSAVNIQYF.

This clonotype was detected a few times. This chain links TRBV24-1 with TRBJ2-1, with a possible D match to TRBD1 (6 bases). The germline gives CDR1 KGHDR, CDR2 SFDVKD. V was shortened by 0 bases and J by 2 bases, with 13 bases between the two germline ends. The CDR3 extends over 17 amino acids. CDR3 sequence reads: CATSDLPARDTYNEQFF. CDR3 nucleotides: TGTGCCACCAGTGATTTGCCCGCCCGGGACACCTACAATGAGCAGTTCTTC.

The chain uses TRBV27 and TRBJ2-1, with unresolved D. There are 13 residues in the CDR3. The V end was cut by 6 bases, the J end by 0 bases, with 6 bases between. Germline CDR1 MNHEY, CDR2 SMNVEV (reference sequence). The chain's CDR3 is CASRVSSYNEQFF. As DNA, the CDR3 is TGTGCCAGCAGGGTAAGCTCCTACAATGAGCAGTTCTTC.

This clonotype has just a few counts. A much larger clone differs by one base, so this may be a read error. The chain employs TRBV2 and TRBJ2-2, with D unclear. This CDR3 has 15 amino acids. The germline V gene encodes CDR1 SNHLY and CDR2 FYNNEI. The CDR3 sequence is CVSSEATAVTGELFF. The CDR3 DNA reads as TGTGTCAGCAGTGAAGCGACGGCGGTGACCGGGGAGCTGTTTTTT. Looking up the rest from reference TRBV2 and TRBJ2-2 gives the full variable domain: EPEVTQTPSHQVTQMGQEVILRCVPISNHLYFYWYRQILGQKVEFLVSFYNNEISEKSEIFDDQFSVERPDGSNFTLKIRSTKLEDSAMYFCVSSEATAVTGELFFGEGSRLTVL.

This clonotype showed up many times. This rearrangement joins TRBV28 to TRBJ2-4, with 9 bases matching TRBD1. This CDR3 has 19 residues. J gave up 0 bases and V 6 bases, and 15 bases lay outside the gene matches. Germline CDR1 and CDR2: MDHEN and SYDVKM. CDR3 bases: TGTGCCAGCAGCCCCTGGGGACAGGGACAAGGGAGAGCCAAAAACATTCAGTACTTC. It encodes CASSPWGQGQGRAKNIQYF.

The sample holds many counts of this clonotype. The rearrangement uses TRBV6-2 or TRBV6-3 and TRBJ2-3; D is possibly TRBD1 (5 bases). This CDR3 comprises 15 residues. V was cut by 6 bases and J by 2 bases, with 15 bases left in between. Germline CDR1 reads MNHEY; CDR2 reads SVGEGT. The CDR3 DNA is TGTGCCAGCAGCTACAACGGACACCCCACAGATACGCAGTATTTT. This codes for CASSYNGHPTDTQYF.

The chain couples TRBV4-3 to TRBJ2-2; a weak D match, TRBD2 (6 bases). Trimming took off 0 bases at V and 7 bases at J, with 9 bases between the two ends. The CDR3 is 14 amino acids. CDR1 is LGHNA and CDR2 is YSLEER in the germline V gene. The CDR3 region has the DNA TGCGCCAGCAGCCAAGATCGGAGGGGCGGGGAGCTGTTTTTT. It specifies CASSQDRRGGELFF.

This rearrangement joins TRBV4-3 to TRBJ2-5, with a possible D match to TRBD2 (5 bases). The V end lost 1 base, the J end lost 2 bases, and 8 bases lay between the germline ends. This CDR3 is 14 amino acids long. Germline V gene lookup returns CDR1 LGHNA and CDR2 YSLEER. Here the CDR3 reads CASSQGLLQETQYF. CDR3 sequence (DNA): TGCGCCAGCAGCCAAGGACTACTACAAGAGACCCAGTACTTC.

This clonotype was seen only a few times. J is TRBJ2-7 and V is TRBV28; D may be TRBD2 (7 bases). Germline V gene sequence: CDR1 MDHEN, CDR2 SYDVKM. The CDR3 spans 14 residues. The V gene lost 5 bases and the J gene lost 3 bases, with 14 bases spanning the gap. CDR3 DNA sequence: TGTGCCAGCAGTCCCCCGAGGGGGGGCTACGAGCAGTACTTC. It yields the protein CASSPPRGGYEQYF.